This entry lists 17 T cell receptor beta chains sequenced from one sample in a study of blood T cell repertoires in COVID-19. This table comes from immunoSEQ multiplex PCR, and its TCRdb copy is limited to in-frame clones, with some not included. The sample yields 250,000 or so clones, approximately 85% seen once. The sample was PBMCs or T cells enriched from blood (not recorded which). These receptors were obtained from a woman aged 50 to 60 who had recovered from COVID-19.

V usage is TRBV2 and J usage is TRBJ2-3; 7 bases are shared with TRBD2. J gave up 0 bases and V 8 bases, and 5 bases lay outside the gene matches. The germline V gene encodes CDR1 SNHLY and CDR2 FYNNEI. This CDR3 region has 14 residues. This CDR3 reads CASVRETSTDTQYF. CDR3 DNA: TGTGCCAGCGTGCGGGAGACTAGCACAGATACGCAGTATTTT.

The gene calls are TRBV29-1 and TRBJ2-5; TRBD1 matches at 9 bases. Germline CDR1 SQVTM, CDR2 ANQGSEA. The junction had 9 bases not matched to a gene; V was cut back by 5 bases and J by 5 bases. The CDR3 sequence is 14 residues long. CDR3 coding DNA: TGCAGCGTTTCCCGGGACAGGGTAGGGGAGACCCAGTACTTC. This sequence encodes CSVSRDRVGETQYF.

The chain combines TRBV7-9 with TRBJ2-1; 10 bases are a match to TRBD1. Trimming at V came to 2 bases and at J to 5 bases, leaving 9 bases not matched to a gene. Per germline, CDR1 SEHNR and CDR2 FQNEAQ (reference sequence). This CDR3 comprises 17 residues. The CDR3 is CASSLPLGQGVDNEQFF. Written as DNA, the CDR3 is TGTGCCAGCAGCTTACCTCTCGGACAGGGGGTCGACAATGAGCAGTTCTTC.

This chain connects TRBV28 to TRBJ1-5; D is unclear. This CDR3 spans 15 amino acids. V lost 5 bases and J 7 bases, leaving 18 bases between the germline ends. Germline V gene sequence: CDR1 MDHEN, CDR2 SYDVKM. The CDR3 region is CASSPPWSENQPQHF. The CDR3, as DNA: TGTGCCAGCAGTCCTCCATGGTCCGAGAACCAGCCCCAGCATTTT.

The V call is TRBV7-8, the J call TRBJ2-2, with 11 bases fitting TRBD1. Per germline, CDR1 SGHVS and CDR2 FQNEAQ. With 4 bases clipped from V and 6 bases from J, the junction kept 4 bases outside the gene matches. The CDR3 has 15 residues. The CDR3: CASSSWTGGPGELFF. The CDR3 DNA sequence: TGTGCCAGCAGCTCCTGGACAGGGGGCCCCGGGGAGCTGTTTTTT.

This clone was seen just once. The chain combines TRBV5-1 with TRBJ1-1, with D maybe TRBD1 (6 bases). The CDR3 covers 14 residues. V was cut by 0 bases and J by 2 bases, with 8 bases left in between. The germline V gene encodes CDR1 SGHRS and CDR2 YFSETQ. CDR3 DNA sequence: TGCGCCAGCAGCTTGGACAGGGCCAACACTGAAGCTTTCTTT. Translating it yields CASSLDRANTEAFF. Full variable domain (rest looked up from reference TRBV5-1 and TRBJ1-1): KAGVTQTPRYLIKTRGQQVTLSCSPISGHRSVSWYQQTPGQGLQFLFEYFSETQRNKGNFPGRFSGRQFSNSRSEMNVSTLELGDSALYLCASSLDRANTEAFFGQGTRLTVV.

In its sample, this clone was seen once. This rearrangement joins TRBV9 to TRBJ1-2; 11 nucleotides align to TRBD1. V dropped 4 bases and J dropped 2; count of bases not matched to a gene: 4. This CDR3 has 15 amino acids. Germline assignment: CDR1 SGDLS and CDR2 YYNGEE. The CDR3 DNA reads TGTGCCAGCAGCCCGGGACAGGGGGAAAACTATGGCTACACCTTC. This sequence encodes CASSPGQGENYGYTF.

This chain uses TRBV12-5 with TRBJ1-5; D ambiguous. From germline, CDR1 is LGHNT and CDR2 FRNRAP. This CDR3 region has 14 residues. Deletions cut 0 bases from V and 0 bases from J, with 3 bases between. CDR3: CASGLVASNQPQHF. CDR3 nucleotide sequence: TGTGCTAGTGGTTTGGTGGCTAGCAATCAGCCCCAGCATTTT.

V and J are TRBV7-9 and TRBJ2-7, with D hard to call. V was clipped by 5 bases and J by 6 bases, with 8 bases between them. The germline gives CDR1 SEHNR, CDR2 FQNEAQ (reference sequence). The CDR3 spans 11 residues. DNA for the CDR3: TGTGCCAGCAGCGAACAAAGCGAGCAGTACTTC. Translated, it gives CASSEQSEQYF.

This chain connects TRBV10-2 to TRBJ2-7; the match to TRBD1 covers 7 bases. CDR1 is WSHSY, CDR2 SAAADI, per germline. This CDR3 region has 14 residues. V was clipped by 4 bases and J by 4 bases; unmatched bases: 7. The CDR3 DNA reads TGCGCCAGCAGTGGGTTGGACAGGAGTTACGAGCAGTACTTC. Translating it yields CASSGLDRSYEQYF.

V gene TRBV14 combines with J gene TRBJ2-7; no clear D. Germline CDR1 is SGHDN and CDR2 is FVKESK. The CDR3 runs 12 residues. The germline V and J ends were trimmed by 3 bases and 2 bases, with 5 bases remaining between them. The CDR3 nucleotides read TGTGCCAGCAGCCACACTCCCTACGAGCAGTACTTC. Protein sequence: CASSHTPYEQYF.

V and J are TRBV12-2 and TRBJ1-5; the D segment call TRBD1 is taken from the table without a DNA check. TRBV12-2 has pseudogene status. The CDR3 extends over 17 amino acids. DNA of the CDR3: TGTGCAAGTCGCTTCTTCAATAGGAGTTCAGGGGCTCAGCCCCAGCATTTT. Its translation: CASRFFNRSSGAQPQHF.

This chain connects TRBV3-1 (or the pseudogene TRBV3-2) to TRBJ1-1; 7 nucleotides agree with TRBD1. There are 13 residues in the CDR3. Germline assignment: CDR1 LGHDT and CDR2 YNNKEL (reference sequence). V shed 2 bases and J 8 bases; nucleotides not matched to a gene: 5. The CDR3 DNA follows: TGTGCCAGCAGCCAAAACAGGGGATCGGAAGCTTTCTTT. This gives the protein CASSQNRGSEAFF.

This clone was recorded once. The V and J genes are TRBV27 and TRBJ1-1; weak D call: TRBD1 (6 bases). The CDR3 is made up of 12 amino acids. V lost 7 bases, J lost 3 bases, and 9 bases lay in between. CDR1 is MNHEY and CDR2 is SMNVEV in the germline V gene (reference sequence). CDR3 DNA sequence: TGTGCCAGCATGGGGGCGGACACTGAAGCTTTCTTT. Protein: CASMGADTEAFF.

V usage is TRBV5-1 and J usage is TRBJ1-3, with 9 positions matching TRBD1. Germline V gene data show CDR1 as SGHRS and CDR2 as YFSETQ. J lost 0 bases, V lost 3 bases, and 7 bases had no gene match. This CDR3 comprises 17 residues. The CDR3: CASSYDRGSVSGNTIYF. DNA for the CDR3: TGCGCCAGCAGCTACGACAGGGGGAGCGTCTCTGGAAACACCATATATTTT.

The CDR3 nucleotides read TGTGCCAGCCGAGACATCCGGGACTACAATGAGCAGTTCTTC. Translation: CASRDIRDYNEQFF. V usage is TRBV27 and J usage is TRBJ2-1; TRBD2 is a possible D gene (5 bases). Trimming removed 8 bases from V and 3 bases from J, with 14 bases in between. Germline CDR1 MNHEY, CDR2 SMNVEV (reference sequence). The CDR3 has 14 amino acids.

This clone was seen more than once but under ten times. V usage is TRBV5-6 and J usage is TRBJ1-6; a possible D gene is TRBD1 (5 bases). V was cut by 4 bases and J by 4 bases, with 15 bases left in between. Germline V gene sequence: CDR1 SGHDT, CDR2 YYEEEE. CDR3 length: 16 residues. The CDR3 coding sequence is TGTGCCAGCAGCCGTTTCGAGCAGGGTTATAATTCACCCCTCCACTTT. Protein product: CASSRFEQGYNSPLHF.